A selection of T cell receptor beta chains follows, all from one sample in a study of blood T cells in healthy people across ages. MiXCR was run by TCRdb on the 5' RACE reads, yielding one entry per CDR3 protein. This sample carries roughly 900,000 distinct CDR3 sequences, 48% of them seen once, and the ten largest clones take 13%. The specimen was blood. These receptors all stem from a man younger than 40 in good health. CDR3s include the opening cysteine and the closing phenylalanine or tryptophan. Each record gives: D gene, V gene, J gene, clone size, CDR3 protein, CDR3 DNA. A D gene is named only where the DNA matches it firmly. Size is stated for part of the rows, as once, few or many counts, or as a class when the clone is expanded.

d_gene: NA
v_gene: TRBV12-3/TRBV12-4
j_gene: TRBJ2-5
abundance: few
CDR3aa: CASSSGRVQETQYF
CDR3nt: TGTGCCAGCAGCTCCGGACGGGTCCAAGAGACCCAGTACTTC

d_gene: TRBD2
v_gene: TRBV20-1
j_gene: TRBJ2-5
abundance: NA
CDR3aa: CSGLAAQETQYF
CDR3nt: TGCAGCGGACTAGCGGCACAAGAGACCCAGTACTTC

d_gene: NA
v_gene: TRBV5-1
j_gene: TRBJ1-1
abundance: many
CDR3aa: CASSLTAQNTEAFF
CDR3nt: TGCGCCAGCAGCTTAACGGCCCAGAACACTGAAGCTTTCTTT

d_gene: TRBD1
v_gene: TRBV29-1
j_gene: TRBJ1-2
abundance: few
CDR3aa: CSVGGGGYTF
CDR3nt: TGCAGCGTTGGAGGGGGCGGCTACACCTTC

d_gene: TRBD2
v_gene: TRBV24-1
j_gene: TRBJ2-1
abundance: NA
CDR3aa: CATSDPGTSLLGNEQFF
CDR3nt: TGTGCCACCAGTGATCCCGGGACTAGCCTACTGGGCAATGAGCAGTTCTTC

d_gene: TRBD2
v_gene: TRBV20-1
j_gene: TRBJ2-2
abundance: NA
CDR3aa: CSAPTSGNTGELFF
CDR3nt: TGCAGTGCCCCGACTAGCGGGAACACCGGGGAGCTGTTTTTT

d_gene: NA
v_gene: TRBV12-3/TRBV12-4
j_gene: TRBJ1-1
abundance: NA
CDR3aa: CASSLRPGGNTEAFF
CDR3nt: TGTGCCAGCAGTTTACGCCCGGGCGGGAACACTGAAGCTTTCTTT

d_gene: NA
v_gene: TRBV28
j_gene: TRBJ2-3
abundance: NA
CDR3aa: CASSLASITDTQYF
CDR3nt: TGTGCCAGCAGTTTAGCCAGTATCACAGATACGCAGTATTTT

d_gene: NA
v_gene: TRBV24-1
j_gene: TRBJ2-1
abundance: few
CDR3aa: CATSSHSEQFF
CDR3nt: TGTGCCACCAGTTCCCATAGTGAGCAGTTCTTC

d_gene: TRBD2
v_gene: TRBV20-1
j_gene: TRBJ2-1
abundance: few
CDR3aa: CSAGGYGLAVGNEQFF
CDR3nt: TGCAGTGCGGGGGGGTACGGACTAGCGGTTGGCAATGAGCAGTTCTTC

d_gene: TRBD1
v_gene: TRBV10-2
j_gene: TRBJ2-3
abundance: few
CDR3aa: CASRTGTGDTQYF
CDR3nt: TGCGCCAGCCGGACCGGGACAGGGGATACGCAGTATTTT

d_gene: NA
v_gene: TRBV28
j_gene: TRBJ2-3
abundance: NA
CDR3aa: CASSPSSSRDTQYF
CDR3nt: TGTGCCAGCAGTCCCTCTTCCTCCCGTGATACGCAGTATTTT

d_gene: NA
v_gene: TRBV12-3/TRBV12-4
j_gene: TRBJ1-5
abundance: NA
CDR3aa: CASSLIAGPQHF
CDR3nt: TGTGCCAGCAGTTTAATAGCTGGGCCCCAGCATTTT

d_gene: NA
v_gene: TRBV5-1
j_gene: TRBJ2-4
abundance: NA
CDR3aa: CASSLGEAQNIQYF
CDR3nt: TGCGCCAGCAGCTTGGGTGAGGCCCAAAACATTCAGTACTTC

d_gene: NA
v_gene: TRBV6-5
j_gene: TRBJ1-4
abundance: few
CDR3aa: CASSYEEKLFF
CDR3nt: TGTGCCAGCAGTTACGAAGAAAAACTGTTTTTT

d_gene: TRBD2
v_gene: TRBV5-4
j_gene: TRBJ2-3
abundance: NA
CDR3aa: CASSLPGGQVADTQYF
CDR3nt: TGTGCCAGCAGCTTACCGGGGGGGCAAGTGGCTGATACGCAGTATTTT

d_gene: NA
v_gene: TRBV5-1
j_gene: TRBJ2-7
abundance: few
CDR3aa: CASSRTGLSGSYEQYF
CDR3nt: TGCGCCAGCAGCCGTACCGGTCTTAGCGGCTCCTACGAGCAGTACTTC

d_gene: NA
v_gene: TRBV21-1
j_gene: TRBJ2-1
abundance: NA
CDR3aa: CASSSENGLAGYNEQFF
CDR3nt: TGTGCCAGCAGCAGCGAGAACGGACTAGCGGGGTACAATGAGCAGTTCTTC

d_gene: NA
v_gene: TRBV7-2
j_gene: TRBJ2-1
abundance: NA
CDR3aa: CASSLIGRGQNNEQFF
CDR3nt: TGTGCCAGCAGCTTAATCGGGCGGGGGCAAAACAATGAGCAGTTCTTC

d_gene: NA
v_gene: TRBV4-2
j_gene: TRBJ2-5
abundance: many
CDR3aa: CASSQRGETQYF
CDR3nt: TGTGCCAGCAGCCAACGGGGAGAGACCCAGTACTTC

d_gene: TRBD1
v_gene: TRBV6-5
j_gene: TRBJ1-2
abundance: NA
CDR3aa: CASSYSGTAPFYGYTF
CDR3nt: TGTGCCAGCAGTTACTCTGGGACAGCTCCCTTCTATGGCTACACCTTC

d_gene: TRBD1
v_gene: TRBV12-3/TRBV12-4
j_gene: TRBJ2-7
abundance: NA
CDR3aa: CASRASRGPYEQYF
CDR3nt: TGTGCCAGCAGGGCTTCCAGGGGGCCTTACGAGCAGTACTTC

d_gene: TRBD2
v_gene: TRBV5-1
j_gene: TRBJ2-1
abundance: NA
CDR3aa: CASSQTSGGIYNEQFF
CDR3nt: TGCGCCAGCAGCCAAACTAGCGGGGGGATCTACAATGAGCAGTTCTTC

d_gene: NA
v_gene: TRBV25-1
j_gene: TRBJ1-4
abundance: few
CDR3aa: CASSGRQINEKLFF
CDR3nt: TGTGCCAGCAGTGGGCGGCAGATTAATGAAAAACTGTTTTTT

d_gene: TRBD1
v_gene: TRBV18
j_gene: TRBJ2-7
abundance: NA
CDR3aa: CASSPPRGQGSYEQYF
CDR3nt: TGTGCCAGCTCACCTCCGAGAGGACAGGGCTCCTACGAGCAGTACTTC

d_gene: NA
v_gene: TRBV12-3/TRBV12-4
j_gene: TRBJ1-1
abundance: NA
CDR3aa: CASREDSNTEAFF
CDR3nt: TGTGCCAGCAGAGAGGACAGTAACACTGAAGCTTTCTTT

d_gene: NA
v_gene: TRBV7-2
j_gene: TRBJ1-2
abundance: NA
CDR3aa: CASSSGRLVDSGYTF
CDR3nt: TGTGCCAGCAGCTCGGGGCGGCTGGTTGACAGTGGCTACACCTTC

d_gene: TRBD1
v_gene: TRBV4-1
j_gene: TRBJ2-7
abundance: NA
CDR3aa: CASSQVDRALSYEQYF
CDR3nt: TGCGCCAGCAGCCAGGTTGACAGGGCTCTCTCCTACGAGCAGTACTTC

d_gene: TRBD2
v_gene: TRBV4-2
j_gene: TRBJ2-1
abundance: many
CDR3aa: CASSQGTSYNEQFF
CDR3nt: TGTGCCAGCAGCCAAGGGACTAGCTACAATGAGCAGTTCTTC

d_gene: TRBD1
v_gene: TRBV24-1
j_gene: TRBJ2-7
abundance: NA
CDR3aa: CATSENRQGSSYEQYF
CDR3nt: TGTGCCACCAGTGAGAACCGACAGGGGAGCTCCTACGAGCAGTACTTC

d_gene: NA
v_gene: TRBV15
j_gene: TRBJ1-5
abundance: NA
CDR3aa: CATSPRGGGDQPQHF
CDR3nt: TGTGCCACCAGCCCCCGAGGGGGAGGCGATCAGCCCCAGCATTTT

d_gene: NA
v_gene: TRBV4-2
j_gene: TRBJ1-5
abundance: NA
CDR3aa: CANSQDYGSNQPQHF
CDR3nt: TGTGCCAACAGCCAAGATTATGGAAGCAATCAGCCCCAGCATTTT